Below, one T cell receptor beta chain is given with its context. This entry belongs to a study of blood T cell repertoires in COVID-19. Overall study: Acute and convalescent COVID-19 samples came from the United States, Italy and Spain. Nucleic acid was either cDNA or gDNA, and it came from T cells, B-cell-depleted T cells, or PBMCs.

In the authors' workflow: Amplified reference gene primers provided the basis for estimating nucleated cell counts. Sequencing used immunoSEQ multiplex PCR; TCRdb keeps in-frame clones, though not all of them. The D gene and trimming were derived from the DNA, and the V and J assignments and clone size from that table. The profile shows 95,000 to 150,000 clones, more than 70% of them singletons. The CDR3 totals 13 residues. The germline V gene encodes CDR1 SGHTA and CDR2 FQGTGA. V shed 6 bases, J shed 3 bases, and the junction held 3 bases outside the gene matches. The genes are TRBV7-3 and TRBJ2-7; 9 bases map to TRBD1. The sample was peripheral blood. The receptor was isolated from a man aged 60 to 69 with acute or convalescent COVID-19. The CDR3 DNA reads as TGTGCCAGCAGTGTGACAGGGGGCTACGAGCAGTACTTC. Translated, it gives CASSVTGGYEQYF.